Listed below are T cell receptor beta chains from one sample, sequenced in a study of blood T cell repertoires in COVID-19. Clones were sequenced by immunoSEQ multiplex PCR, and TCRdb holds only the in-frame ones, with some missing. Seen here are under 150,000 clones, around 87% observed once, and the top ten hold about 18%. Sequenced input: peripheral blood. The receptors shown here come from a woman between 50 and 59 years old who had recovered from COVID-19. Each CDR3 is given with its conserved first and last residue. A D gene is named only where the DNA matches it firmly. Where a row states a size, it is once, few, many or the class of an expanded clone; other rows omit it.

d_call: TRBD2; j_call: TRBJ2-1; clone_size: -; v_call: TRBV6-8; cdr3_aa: CASSPGTSGGAHEQFF; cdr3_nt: TGTGCCAGCAGCCCAGGGACTAGCGGGGGGGCACATGAGCAGTTCTTC
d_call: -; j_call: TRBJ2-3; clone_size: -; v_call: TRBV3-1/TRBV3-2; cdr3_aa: CASSQVKRITSTDTQYF; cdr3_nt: TGTGCCAGCAGCCAAGTTAAGCGGATTACTAGCACAGATACGCAGTATTTT
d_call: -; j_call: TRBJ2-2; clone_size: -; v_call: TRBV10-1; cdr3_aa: CASSPLLANTGELFF; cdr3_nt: TGCGCCAGCAGTCCACTACTCGCGAACACCGGGGAGCTGTTTTTT
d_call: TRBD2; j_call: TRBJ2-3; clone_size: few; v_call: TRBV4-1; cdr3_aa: CASSQLRFSGGDTDTQYF; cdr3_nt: TGCGCCAGCAGCCAACTTAGGTTTAGCGGGGGAGACACAGATACGCAGTATTTT
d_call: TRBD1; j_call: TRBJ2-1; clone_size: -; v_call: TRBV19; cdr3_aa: CASSRQGSAYNEQFF; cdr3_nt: TGTGCCAGTAGTCGACAGGGAAGCGCCTACAATGAGCAGTTCTTC
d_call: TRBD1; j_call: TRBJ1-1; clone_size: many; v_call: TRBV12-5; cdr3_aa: CASGLFGQGVILNTEAFF; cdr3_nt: TGTGCTAGTGGTTTGTTCGGACAGGGGGTAATCTTGAACACTGAAGCTTTCTTT
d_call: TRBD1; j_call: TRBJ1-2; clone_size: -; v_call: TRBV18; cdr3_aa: CASSPGTVVMDGYTF; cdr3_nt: TGTGCCAGCTCACCCGGGACAGTCGTTATGGATGGCTACACCTTC
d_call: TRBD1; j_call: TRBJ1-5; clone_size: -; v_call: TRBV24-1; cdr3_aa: CATSDPGQGNQPQHF; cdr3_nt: TGTGCCACCAGTGATCCGGGACAGGGAAATCAGCCCCAGCATTTT
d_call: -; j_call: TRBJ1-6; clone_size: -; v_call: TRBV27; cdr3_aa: CASSLTGNLSPLHF; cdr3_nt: TGTGCCAGCAGTTTGACCGGGAACCTTTCACCCCTCCACTTT
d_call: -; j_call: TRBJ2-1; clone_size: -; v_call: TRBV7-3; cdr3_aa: CASSLYGGGVGLQYDYNEQFF; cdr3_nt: TGTGCCAGCAGCTTATATGGCGGAGGTGTGGGCCTCCAATACGACTACAATGAGCAGTTCTTC
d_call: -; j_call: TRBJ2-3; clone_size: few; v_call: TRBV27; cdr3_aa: CASSYQSSTDTQYF; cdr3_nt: TGTGCCAGCAGTTACCAGTCTAGCACAGATACGCAGTATTTT
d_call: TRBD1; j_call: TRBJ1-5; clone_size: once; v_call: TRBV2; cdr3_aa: CASSSGTGRQPQHF; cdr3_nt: TGTGCCAGCAGTTCCGGGACAGGGCGCCAGCCCCAGCATTTT
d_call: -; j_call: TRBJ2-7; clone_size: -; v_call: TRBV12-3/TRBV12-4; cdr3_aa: CASSTTGYEQYF; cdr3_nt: TGTGCCAGCAGTACGACAGGCTACGAGCAGTACTTC
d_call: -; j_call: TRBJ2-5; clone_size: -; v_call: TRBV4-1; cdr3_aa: CASSQEGGGGETQYF; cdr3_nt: TGCGCCAGCAGCCAAGAGGGGGGTGGGGGAGAGACCCAGTACTTC
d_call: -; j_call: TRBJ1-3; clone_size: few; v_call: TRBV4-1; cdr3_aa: CASSQGYRARSNTIYF; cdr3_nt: TGCGCCAGCAGCCAAGGTTACAGGGCCAGGAGTAACACCATATATTTT
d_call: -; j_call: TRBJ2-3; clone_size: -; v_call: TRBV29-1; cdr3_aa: CSAKRGSTDTQYF; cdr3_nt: TGCAGCGCTAAACGAGGGAGCACAGATACGCAGTATTTT
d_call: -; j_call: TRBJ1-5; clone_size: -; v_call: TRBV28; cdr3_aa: CASITGNQPQHF; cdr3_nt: TGTGCCAGCATCACAGGGAACCAGCCCCAGCATTTT
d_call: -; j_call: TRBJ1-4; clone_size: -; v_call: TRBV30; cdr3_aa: CAWRGPVGEKLFF; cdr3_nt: TGTGCCTGGAGGGGGCCCGTAGGTGAAAAACTGTTTTTT
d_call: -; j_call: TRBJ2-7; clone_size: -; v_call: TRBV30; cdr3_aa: CAWSLDMGREQYF; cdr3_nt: TGTGCCTGGAGTCTTGACATGGGTCGCGAGCAGTACTTC
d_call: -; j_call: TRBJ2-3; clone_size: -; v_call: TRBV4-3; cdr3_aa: CASSTRGAGDTQYF; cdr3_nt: TGCGCCAGCAGCACCAGGGGTGCTGGAGATACGCAGTATTTT
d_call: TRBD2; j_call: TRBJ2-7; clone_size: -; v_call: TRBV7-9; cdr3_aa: CASSLTGTSDYEQYF; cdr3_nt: TGTGCCAGCAGCTTAACGGGGACTAGCGACTACGAGCAGTACTTC
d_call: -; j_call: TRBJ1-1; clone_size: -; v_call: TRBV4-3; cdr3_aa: CASSQGAGRGTEAFF; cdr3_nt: TGCGCCAGCAGCCAAGGGGCGGGGCGGGGCACTGAAGCTTTCTTT
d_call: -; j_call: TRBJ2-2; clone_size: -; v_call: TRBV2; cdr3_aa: CASSVRGNTGELFF; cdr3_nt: TGTGCCAGCAGTGTCAGGGGAAACACCGGGGAGCTGTTTTTT
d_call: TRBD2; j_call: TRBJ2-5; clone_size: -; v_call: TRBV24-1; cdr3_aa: CATSELRTSGGRAETQYF; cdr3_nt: TGTGCCACCAGTGAACTGCGGACTAGCGGGGGGAGGGCGGAGACCCAGTACTTC
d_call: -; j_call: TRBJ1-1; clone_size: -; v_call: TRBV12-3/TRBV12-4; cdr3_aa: CASSFTVNTEAFF; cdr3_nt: TGTGCCAGCAGTTTTACGGTGAACACTGAAGCTTTCTTT
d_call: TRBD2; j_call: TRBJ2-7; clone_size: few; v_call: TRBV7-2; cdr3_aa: CASSLAGGSTYEQYF; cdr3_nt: TGTGCCAGCAGCTTAGCGGGCGGGAGTACCTACGAGCAGTACTTC
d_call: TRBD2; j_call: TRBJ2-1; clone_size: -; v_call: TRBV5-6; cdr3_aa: CASSFSIAGGYNEQFF; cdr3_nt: TGTGCCAGCAGCTTTTCGATCGCGGGGGGGTACAATGAGCAGTTCTTC